This entry lists 5 T cell receptor beta chains sequenced from one sample in a study of T-cell memory formation after mild COVID-19. Each CDR3 protein is one row after TCRdb ran MiXCR on the 5' RACE reads. The sample records 250,000 to 300,000 distinct CDR3 sequences, under 20% being singletons. Material: PBMCs or a T cell subset sorted from them (not recorded which). These receptors all come from a man younger than 30 who had mild COVID-19 (a few samples of this study predate the infection). Cell type and time point are not known.

The chain is built from TRBV12-3 or TRBV12-4 and TRBJ2-1, with TRBD2 matching 7 bases. This CDR3 has 16 residues. V shed 0 bases and J 4 bases; nucleotides not matched to a gene: 6. The CDR3 sequence: CASSLAGLAVYNEQFF. CDR3 DNA: TGTGCCAGCAGTTTAGCGGGTCTAGCGGTATACAATGAGCAGTTCTTC.

The V call is TRBV29-1, the J call TRBJ2-2; D possibly uses TRBD1 or TRBD2 (6 bases each). CDR1 is SQVTM and CDR2 is ANQGSEA in the germline V gene. The CDR3 has 12 residues. CDR3 region: CGTGAGTGELFF. CDR3 DNA sequence: TGCGGCACGGGGGCTGGCACCGGGGAGCTGTTTTTT.

The chain couples TRBV19 to TRBJ2-7, with D perhaps TRBD1 or TRBD2 (5 bases each). V lost 4 bases and J 3 bases, leaving 10 bases between the germline ends. This CDR3 comprises 13 residues. CDR1 and CDR2 from the germline V gene are LNHDA and SQIVND (reference sequence). The CDR3 region is CASSTPGGYEQYF. The CDR3 DNA follows: TGTGCCAGTAGTACACCTGGGGGCTACGAGCAGTACTTC.

This clonotype was recorded only once. This chain uses TRBV7-8 with TRBJ1-4; no clear D gene. The CDR3 is 11 amino acids. Trimming pared 5 bases from V and 7 bases from J, leaving 5 bases between. Germline V gives CDR1 SGHVS, CDR2 FQNEAQ. CDR3 in amino acids: CASSAAEKLFF. The CDR3 DNA is TGTGCCAGCAGCGCAGCTGAAAAACTGTTTTTT.

This clonotype was seen many times. The rearrangement uses TRBV28 and TRBJ2-5; D uncertain. The CDR3 has 10 amino acids. Germline lookup yields CDR1 MDHEN and CDR2 SYDVKM. The V end was cut by 6 bases, the J end by 5 bases, with 4 bases between. In DNA form, the CDR3 reads TGTGCCAGCAGGGGGGAGACCCAGTACTTC. Translation: CASRGETQYF. Looking up the rest from reference TRBV28 and TRBJ2-5 gives the full variable domain: DVKVTQSSRYLVKRTGEKVFLECVQDMDHENMFWYRQDPGLGLRLIYFSYDVKMKEKGDIPEGYSVSREKKERFSLILESASTNQTSMYLCASRGETQYFGPGTRLLVL.